This TCR beta chain was profiled in a study of T-cell memory formation after mild COVID-19. The CDR3 spans 15 residues. The germline gives CDR1 MNHEY, CDR2 SVGAGI. The V gene end was trimmed by 2 bases and the J gene end by 5 bases; junction bases not matched to a gene: 7. This clonotype came up many times. MiXCR, applied by TCRdb to the 5' RACE reads, yields one record per CDR3 protein. Among about 350,000 distinct CDR3 sequences listed, approximately 15% were seen once. Sequenced material: PBMCs or a T cell subset sorted from them (not recorded which). V and J are TRBV6-5 and TRBJ1-1; 8 positions agree with TRBD1. The TCR comes from a man aged 18 to 35 who had mild COVID-19 (a few samples of this study predate the infection). Cell type and time point are not known. CDR3 DNA: TGTGCCAGCAGTTACCGCGGACAGGGAGGTACTGAAGCTTTCTTT. This gives the protein CASSYRGQGGTEAFF.